This is a list of T cell receptor beta chains from one sample in a study of blood T cell repertoires in COVID-19. Clones were sequenced by immunoSEQ multiplex PCR, and TCRdb holds only the in-frame ones, with some missing. The table has about 160,000 clones, less than 85% seen once; the top ten hold roughly 7%. Material: peripheral blood. These receptors were obtained from a middle-aged woman with COVID-19, enrolled during active disease. Each CDR3 is given with its conserved first and last residue. Each record gives: J gene, V gene, D gene, clone size, CDR3 DNA, CDR3 protein. D genes are given only for firm matches. Only some rows state a clone size, as once, few, many or a class for expanded clones.

TRBJ2-7 TRBV7-8 TRBD2 few TGTGCCAGCAGCTTACGGGTACTAGCGGACTACGAGCAGTACTTC CASSLRVLADYEQYF
TRBJ1-3 TRBV30 - few TGTGCCTGGAGTGTATCGGGGGTTGATACTGGAAACACCATATATTTT CAWSVSGVDTGNTIYF
TRBJ2-2 TRBV11-2 TRBD1 once TGTGCCAGCAGCTTAGGGACAGGGTTAACCGGGGAGCTGTTTTTT CASSLGTGLTGELFF
TRBJ1-3 TRBV24-1 - - TGTGCCACCAGTGATCCAGGGGCTGGAAACACCATATATTTT CATSDPGAGNTIYF
TRBJ1-5 TRBV2 - - TGTGCCAGCAGTGACCAGGGAATGGGTCAGCCCCAGCATTTT CASSDQGMGQPQHF
TRBJ2-1 TRBV2 - few TGTGCCAGCAGACATGACCGGGACTTGAAACGGTTCTTC CASRHDRDLKRFF
TRBJ2-3 TRBV6-5 TRBD2 - TGTGCCAGCACGGCGGGAGGGTTCACAGATACGCAGTATTTT CASTAGGFTDTQYF
TRBJ2-2 TRBV19 TRBD2 - TGTGCCAGTAGTAGGGTCGATGGGACTAGGAGTATCGGGGAGCTGTTTTTT CASSRVDGTRSIGELFF
TRBJ2-7 TRBV28 - - TGTGCCAGCAGCTCCCGGGGGGCGGAGACCTCCTACGAGCAGTACTTC CASSSRGAETSYEQYF
TRBJ2-7 TRBV29-1 TRBD1 - TGCAGCGTGACGGGGACAGGGGGTTTCGAGCAGTACTTC CSVTGTGGFEQYF
TRBJ1-5 TRBV3-1/TRBV3-2 - few TGTGCCAGCAGCCGGAGACAGGATCAGCCCCAGCATTTT CASSRRQDQPQHF
TRBJ1-5 TRBV28 - - TGTGCCAGCGTATCGGGACTAGCCGGCCAGCCCCAGCATTTT CASVSGLAGQPQHF
TRBJ1-2 TRBV6-2/TRBV6-3 - - TGTGCCAGCAGTTACTTCTCGGAGAACTATGGCTACACCTTC CASSYFSENYGYTF
TRBJ2-2 TRBV7-9 TRBD1 - TGTGCCAGCAGCCTTATTAACAACAGGGGGTCCAGGCTCGGGGAGCTGTTTTTT CASSLINNRGSRLGELFF
TRBJ2-7 TRBV7-2 TRBD2 once TGTGCCAGCAGCGGAAGGACTAGCGACTCCTACGAGCAGTACTTC CASSGRTSDSYEQYF
TRBJ2-7 TRBV7-6 TRBD2 - TGTGCCAGCAGCTTAGCGGGGGGACTAGCGGGCCACGAGCAGTACTTC CASSLAGGLAGHEQYF
TRBJ2-3 TRBV2 TRBD2 - TGTGCCAGCAGCCGACTACTAGCGGGGGGGGCCGATACGCAGTATTTT CASSRLLAGGADTQYF
TRBJ1-5 TRBV3-1/TRBV3-2 TRBD1 - TGTGCCAGCAGCCAAGATAGGGGGACAGCTAATCAGCCCCAGCATTTT CASSQDRGTANQPQHF
TRBJ2-3 TRBV6-2/TRBV6-3 TRBD2 - TGTGCCAGCAGTCGGCCCCGTGGGGAGGGAGTGCAGTATTTT CASSRPRGEGVQYF
TRBJ1-4 TRBV7-9 - few TGTGCCAGCAGCTCGCAGAATGAAAAACTGTTTTTT CASSSQNEKLFF
TRBJ2-3 TRBV29-1 - - TGCAGCGTTGGAAGGACTCAAAGTACAGATACGCAGTATTTT CSVGRTQSTDTQYF
TRBJ1-2 TRBV11-2 TRBD1 once TGTGCCAGCAGCTTAGATCACCGACAGGGTTCGGCTGGCTACACCTTC CASSLDHRQGSAGYTF
TRBJ2-2 TRBV7-6 - - TGTGCCAGCAGCTTAGGCGGAAACTCGAACACCGGGGAGCTGTTTTTT CASSLGGNSNTGELFF
TRBJ2-2 TRBV6-6 - - TGTGCCAGCAGTTATTTGGCTGCTGACACCGGGGAGCTGTTTTTT CASSYLAADTGELFF
TRBJ2-4 TRBV12-2 - few TGTGCAAGTCGCGTACCCGGCCCCTCGAGGGACATTCAGTACTTC CASRVPGPSRDIQYF
TRBJ1-2 TRBV3-1/TRBV3-2 TRBD1 - TGTGCCAGCAGCCATTGGCCGGGACAGGGTCATGGCTACACCTTC CASSHWPGQGHGYTF
TRBJ2-1 TRBV5-8 - - TGTGCCAGCAGCTTCCGGCCCCAGGGCCTTGCTGAGCAGTTCTTC CASSFRPQGLAEQFF
TRBJ1-5 TRBV7-9 - - TGTGCCAGCAGCCCCCAGGGTAATAGCAATCAGCCCCAGCATTTT CASSPQGNSNQPQHF
TRBJ1-2 TRBV7-9 TRBD1 - TGTGCCAGCAGCTCTATCCTGGGACAGGGATATGGCTACACCTTC CASSSILGQGYGYTF
TRBJ2-7 TRBV29-1 - - TGCAGCGTTGAAGTTCTCTACGAGCAGTACTTC CSVEVLYEQYF
TRBJ2-2 TRBV10-3 - - TGTGCCATCAGTGCACAGGGATATGGCGGGGAGCTGTTTTTT CAISAQGYGGELFF
TRBJ1-1 TRBV9 - - TGTGCCAGCCGCCGGGACATCATGAACACTGAAGCTTTCTTT CASRRDIMNTEAFF
TRBJ1-5 TRBV6-5 - - TGTGCCAGCAGTTGGATGGACAGAAGCAATCAGCCCCAGCATTTT CASSWMDRSNQPQHF
TRBJ1-2 TRBV12-3/TRBV12-4 TRBD1 - TGTGCCAGCAGTCCCGGACAGGGTCGCTACACCTTC CASSPGQGRYTF
TRBJ1-4 TRBV14 - - TGTGCCAGCAGCTCTTCTGGACGCCCCACGGGGGAAAAACTGTTTTTT CASSSSGRPTGEKLFF
TRBJ2-3 TRBV5-6 - - TGTGCCAGCAGCTTGGGACTAACCACAGATACGCAGTATTTT CASSLGLTTDTQYF
TRBJ1-3 TRBV14 - - TGTGCCAGCAGCCAATCGGGAAACACCATATATTTT CASSQSGNTIYF